This TCR beta chain was recorded in a study of low-dose radiotherapy and immunotherapy resistance in tumors. Study context: Cohort 1 patients were irradiated with 0.5 Gy fractions every 2 weeks to 6.5 Gy total. Oral administration of aspirin 300 mg daily occurred for four cycles, commencing at cycle 1 day 1.

TRAV and TRBV primers primed cDNA for both TCRalpha and TCRbeta. TCRs were amplified for 15 to 25 PCR cycles with a constant-region primer and V-primer adapter. TCRdb redid the calling of the reads with MiXCR, one entry per CDR3 protein. This table has fewer than 95,000 distinct CDR3 sequences, 9.4% appearing once. The CDR3 loop spans 17 amino acids. Germline V gene sequence: CDR1 MDHEN, CDR2 SYDVKM. The V and J ends lost 5 bases and 0 bases respectively, with 17 bases between them. Time point described: before trial treatment. The receptor was isolated from a male donor with prostate cancer. V and J are TRBV28 and TRBJ1-3; perhaps TRBD1 as D (5 bases). The source was PBMCs, collected before treatment. In nucleotides, the CDR3 is TGTGCCAGCAGTCCCCGGGACCGCATAAGCTCTGGAAACACCATATATTTT. This translates into CASSPRDRISSGNTIYF. Filled out from reference TRBV28 and TRBJ1-3, the complete variable domain reads DVKVTQSSRYLVKRTGEKVFLECVQDMDHENMFWYRQDPGLGLRLIYFSYDVKMKEKGDIPEGYSVSREKKERFSLILESASTNQTSMYLCASSPRDRISSGNTIYFGEGSWLTVV.